This T cell receptor beta chain was recovered during a study of response to subunit inactivated influenza vaccine. Overall study findings and caveats: T cells newly recruited by each seasonal influenza vaccination are few, the authors suggested.

Germline values: CDR1 MNHEY, CDR2 SMNVEV (reference sequence). V gave up 6 bases and J gave up 3 bases; unmatched junction bases: 5. The CDR3 sequence is 13 residues long. Details on this clonotype: What it binds is unknown.

Using its own MiXCR run on the RT-PCR reads, TCRdb lists one record per CDR3 protein. The sample has roughly 790,000 distinct CDR3 sequences, less than 25% seen once. Sequences were derived from PBMCs from blood, sampled 5 to 6 days after vaccination. The V call is TRBV27, the J call TRBJ2-7; 7 positions agree with TRBD2. The clonotype comes from a man aged 45-65 years who received an inactivated influenza vaccine. CDR3 nucleotide sequence: TGTGCCAGCAGCGCTAGCGGAATCTACGAGCAGTACTTC. Its translation: CASSASGIYEQYF.